These 30 T cell receptor beta chains were all obtained from the same sample, sequenced in a study of shared clonotypes between healthy human individuals. Positively selected for CCR7, the CD45RO-negative cells used as naive CD8 cells excluded terminally differentiated effector memory CD45RA+ cells. The assay was immunoSEQ multiplex PCR, and TCRdb's table has in-frame clones only and misses some. Among about 2 million clones listed, around 96% were seen once. The sequenced sample was naive CD8+ T cells sorted from blood. These receptors originate from a man younger than 35 in good health.

In regard to this clone: Additional DNA sequences in this sample encode the identical CDR3. The J gene is TRBJ2-7, the V gene TRBV2, with no clear D. The V end lost 1 base, the J end lost 0 bases, and 1 base lay between the germline ends. CDR1 SNHLY and CDR2 FYNNEI come from the germline V gene. The CDR3 has 12 amino acids. The CDR3 DNA reads TGTGCCAGCAGTGAAGTCTCCTACGAGCAGTACTTC. It translates to CASSEVSYEQYF. Together with reference TRBV2 and TRBJ2-7, the CDR3 gives the full variable domain: EPEVTQTPSHQVTQMGQEVILRCVPISNHLYFYWYRQILGQKVEFLVSFYNNEISEKSEIFDDQFSVERPDGSNFTLKIRSTKLEDSAMYFCASSEVSYEQYFGPGTRLTVT.

The chain has TRBV4-1 and TRBJ1-4; D gene unclear. Trimming took off 4 bases at V and 4 bases at J, with 13 bases between the two ends. Germline CDR1 MGHRA, CDR2 YSYEKL. This CDR3 spans 15 amino acids. DNA for the CDR3: TGCGCCAGCAGCCTCGCGCCGGTCCTTAATGAAAAACTGTTTTTT. The encoded protein is CASSLAPVLNEKLFF.

With regard to this clone: Other DNA sequences in the same sample also yield this CDR3. This sequence joins TRBV6-5 and TRBJ2-2; D is unresolved. V lost 3 bases, J lost 5 bases, and 7 bases lay in between. Looked up from germline, CDR1 is MNHEY and CDR2 is SVGAGI. The CDR3 has 13 residues. As DNA, the CDR3 is TGTGCCAGCAGTTATATTGCTACCGGGGAGCTGTTTTTT. Amino acid sequence: CASSYIATGELFF.

The rearrangement joins TRBV9 to TRBJ2-7; 7 bases align to TRBD1. J lost 5 bases, V lost 4 bases, and 9 bases had no gene match. From germline, CDR1 is SGDLS and CDR2 YYNGEE. The length of the CDR3 is 14 residues. CDR3 sequence reads: CASSPWDSKHEQYF. DNA for the CDR3: TGTGCCAGCAGCCCCTGGGACAGTAAGCACGAGCAGTACTTC.

This chain connects TRBV18 to TRBJ1-4; no firm D call. The CDR3 is 14 residues long. V lost 2 bases to trimming and J lost 6 bases, with 10 bases between them. CDR1 is KGHSH and CDR2 is LQKENI in the germline V gene. This chain's CDR3 is CASSPEAYDEKLFF. The CDR3 DNA reads as TGTGCCAGCTCACCAGAAGCTTACGATGAAAAACTGTTTTTT.

This clone has just one count. CDR3 coding DNA: TGTGCCAGCAGTTTGTCAGGGGGGATCCAAGAGACCCAGTACTTC. Translated: CASSLSGGIQETQYF. This chain connects TRBV28 to TRBJ2-5, with a possible D match to TRBD1 (7 bases). Germline lookup yields CDR1 MDHEN and CDR2 SYDVKM. The CDR3 is made up of 15 amino acids. The V gene lost 3 bases and the J gene lost 1 base, with 12 bases spanning the gap.

This clone was picked up one time. Other nucleotide sequences in the sample specify the same CDR3. The chain carries TRBV6-5 and TRBJ2-5; 8 bases fit TRBD1. Germline V gene sequence: CDR1 MNHEY, CDR2 SVGAGI. The trim removed 3 bases at V and 1 base at J, leaving 1 base unmatched. This CDR3 has 14 amino acids. DNA for the CDR3: TGTGCCAGCAGTTATACAGGGGGCCAAGAGACCCAGTACTTC. Amino acid sequence: CASSYTGGQETQYF.

This chain links TRBV4-3 with TRBJ2-7, with TRBD1 as a possible D gene (5 bases). The length of the CDR3 is 14 residues. Germline V CDR1 and CDR2: LGHNA, YSLEER. The V end lost 2 bases, the J end lost 2 bases, and 10 bases lay between the germline ends. The CDR3 DNA sequence: TGCGCCAGCAGCCAACTCCTAGGGGCCTACGAGCAGTACTTC. Translating gives CASSQLLGAYEQYF.

This clone was detected once. DNA for the CDR3: TGTGCCAGCAGCTCTCGGACTAGCGGGGGGACGTACTACGAGCAGTACTTC. This codes for CASSSRTSGGTYYEQYF. The chain has TRBV13 and TRBJ2-7; TRBD2 matches at 14 bases. Per the germline V gene, CDR1 is PRHDT and CDR2 is FYEKMQ (reference sequence). This CDR3 is 17 amino acids long. With 4 bases clipped from V and 3 bases from J, the junction kept 8 bases outside the gene matches.

The chain links TRBV6-1 to TRBJ2-7; 9 bases map to TRBD2. V lost 7 bases and J lost 1; bases outside the gene matches: 5. The CDR3 runs 14 residues. CDR1 and CDR2 from the germline V gene are MNHNS and SASEGT. Written as DNA, the CDR3 is TGTGCCAGCATTCTTAGCGGGGGATCCTACGAGCAGTACTTC. Translating gives CASILSGGSYEQYF.

This CDR3 reads CASHGTEGYTF. CDR3 in DNA: TGTGCCAGCCATGGGACAGAGGGCTACACCTTC. The chain carries TRBV2 and TRBJ1-2; 7 nucleotides match TRBD1. The germline CDR1 and CDR2 sequences are SNHLY and FYNNEI. The CDR3 covers 11 residues. J gave up 8 bases and V 8 bases, and 5 bases lay outside the gene matches.

The chain uses TRBV6-5 and TRBJ2-7; no clear D. The germline CDR1 and CDR2 sequences are MNHEY and SVGAGI. The CDR3 spans 11 residues. Trimming shortened V by 2 bases and J by 6 bases, and 5 bases separated the two germline ends. CDR3 sequence reads: CASSYLSEQYF. In DNA, the CDR3 is TGTGCCAGCAGTTACCTTTCCGAGCAGTACTTC.

The chain recombines TRBV6-5 with TRBJ2-5, with TRBD2 identical over 7 bases. Trimming took 6 bases from V and 5 from J; bases not matched to a gene: 12. Germline CDR1 MNHEY, CDR2 SVGAGI. The CDR3 loop spans 15 amino acids. DNA for the CDR3: TGTGCCAGCAGCCATCAAGAGGGAGGGGCGGAGACCCAGTACTTC. This translates into CASSHQEGGAETQYF.

Worth noting for this clone: Other DNA variants within this sample encode the same CDR3. The V and J genes are TRBV6-5 and TRBJ1-1; no definite D call. CDR3 length: 13 residues. Trimming took off 5 bases at V and 2 bases at J, with 9 bases between the two ends. Germline V lookup: CDR1 MNHEY, CDR2 SVGAGI. DNA for the CDR3: TGTGCCAGCAGTCCCGGTGGTAACACTGAAGCTTTCTTT. It encodes CASSPGGNTEAFF.

The CDR3 DNA sequence: TGTGCCAGCAGCCGAGCGGGGGATACGCAGTATTTT. Amino acid sequence: CASSRAGDTQYF. The rearrangement uses TRBV4-2 and TRBJ2-3; 7 bases fit TRBD2. V lost 4 bases, J lost 6 bases, and 1 base stayed unmatched. CDR1 is LGHNA, CDR2 YNFKEQ, per germline. This CDR3 is 12 amino acids long.

The rearrangement joins TRBV28 to TRBJ1-5; 9 nucleotides match TRBD1. The CDR3 consists of 16 residues. The junction had 11 bases not matched to a gene; V was cut back by 4 bases and J by 7 bases. Germline V lookup: CDR1 MDHEN, CDR2 SYDVKM. For the CDR3, the DNA is TGTGCCAGCAGTTCCCCAAGCGACAGGGGGACGCAGCCCCAGCATTTT. The encoded protein is CASSSPSDRGTQPQHF. Drawing the rest from reference TRBV28 and TRBJ1-5, the complete variable domain is DVKVTQSSRYLVKRTGEKVFLECVQDMDHENMFWYRQDPGLGLRLIYFSYDVKMKEKGDIPEGYSVSREKKERFSLILESASTNQTSMYLCASSSPSDRGTQPQHFGDGTRLSIL.

With respect to this clone: Other nucleotide sequences from this sample produce the same CDR3. The gene calls are TRBV4-3 and TRBJ1-1, with D tentatively TRBD1 (5 bases). The CDR3 is 14 residues long. V was pared by 3 bases and J by 2 bases, with 10 bases between. Germline assignment: CDR1 LGHNA and CDR2 YSLEER. CDR3 loop: CASSHTRGNTEAFF. The CDR3 coding sequence is TGCGCCAGCAGCCACACTAGGGGTAACACTGAAGCTTTCTTT.

The chain employs TRBV27 and TRBJ2-7, with D possibly matching TRBD2 (6 bases). This CDR3 has 14 residues. CDR1 and CDR2 (germline): MNHEY, SMNVEV (reference sequence). V was cut by 5 bases and J by 5 bases, with 16 bases left in between. The CDR3 loop is CASSNPRGEDEQYF. The CDR3 DNA is TGTGCCAGCAGTAATCCGAGAGGGGAGGACGAGCAGTACTTC.

The chain combines TRBV6-5 with TRBJ1-6, with 7 bases aligning to TRBD1. V shed 2 bases, J shed 4 bases, and the junction held 5 bases outside the gene matches. CDR1 MNHEY and CDR2 SVGAGI come from the germline V gene. This CDR3 has 16 amino acids. CDR3 residues: CASSYTLTGYNSPLHF. CDR3 coding DNA: TGTGCCAGCAGTTACACATTGACAGGGTATAATTCACCCCTCCACTTT.

V is TRBV2 and J is TRBJ2-1, with 10 positions matching TRBD1. Trimming at V came to 8 bases and at J to 7 bases, leaving 8 bases not matched to a gene. The germline gives CDR1 SNHLY, CDR2 FYNNEI. The CDR3 extends over 14 amino acids. The DNA for the CDR3 is TGTGCCAGCCCCGGGACAGGGGCATCGAATGAGCAGTTCTTC. It codes for CASPGTGASNEQFF.

The chain combines TRBV19 with TRBJ1-6; no clear D gene. V was trimmed by 1 base and J by 8 bases, leaving 9 bases between them. The CDR3 length is 14 residues. Germline V lookup: CDR1 LNHDA, CDR2 SQIVND (reference sequence). The CDR3 sequence is CASSIGWGDSPLHF. The CDR3 DNA reads TGTGCCAGTAGTATAGGGTGGGGTGATTCACCCCTCCACTTT.

The chain links TRBV7-6 to TRBJ2-2, with a possible D match to TRBD2 (5 bases). The CDR3 length is 17 residues. Germline V gene lookup returns CDR1 SGHVS and CDR2 FNYEAQ. Deletions cut 0 bases from V and 6 bases from J, with 17 bases between. The CDR3 reads CASSLAGGYVQPGELFF. The CDR3 DNA reads TGTGCCAGCAGCTTAGCCGGAGGCTATGTACAGCCCGGGGAGCTGTTTTTT.

V and J are TRBV9 and TRBJ2-1; tentatively, D is TRBD1 (6 bases). Trimming stripped 3 bases from V and 0 bases from J, with 16 bases between. The germline gives CDR1 SGDLS, CDR2 YYNGEE. This CDR3 is built from 17 residues. For the CDR3, the DNA is TGTGCCAGCAGCGACAGCACAGGGCCGAGCTCCTACAATGAGCAGTTCTTC. It yields the protein CASSDSTGPSSYNEQFF.

To note about this clone: The sample contains more than one DNA sequence encoding this CDR3. The chain combines TRBV4-1 with TRBJ1-6; 8 bases map to TRBD1. This CDR3 spans 13 amino acids. Losses at the gene ends were 4 bases for V and 7 bases for J; bases not matched to a gene: 0. The germline V gene encodes CDR1 MGHRA and CDR2 YSYEKL. Here the CDR3 reads CASSRTGNSPLHF. The CDR3 DNA reads as TGCGCCAGCAGCCGGACAGGGAATTCACCCCTCCACTTT.

Remarks on this clone: An end of the junction differs from the germline gene, which may be a read error. The identical CDR3 is also encoded by other nucleotide sequences in the sample. The chain links TRBV2 to TRBJ2-7; D is possibly TRBD1 (6 bases). This CDR3 comprises 13 residues. Per the germline V gene, CDR1 is SNHLY and CDR2 is FYNNEI. CDR3: CASSEGQPYEQYF. The CDR3 nucleotides are TGTGCCAGCAGCGAAGGACAGCCCTACGAGCAGTACTTC.

The V gene is TRBV5-4, the J gene TRBJ2-5; possible D gene TRBD1, 7 bases. V lost 1 base to trimming and J lost 4 bases, with 17 bases between them. The germline V gene encodes CDR1 SGHNT and CDR2 YYREEE (reference sequence). The CDR3 runs 16 residues. The CDR3: CASSLNAGGPLETQYF. CDR3 sequence (DNA): TGTGCCAGCAGCTTGAACGCAGGGGGGCCATTAGAGACCCAGTACTTC.

Worth noting for this clone: A much larger clone is a single base away; this may be a read error. Different DNA sequences within this sample yield the same CDR3. The CDR3 nucleotides are TGTGCCAGCAGTTACGGGACAGGTGCCTACGAGCAGTACTTC. It yields the protein CASSYGTGAYEQYF. The V call is TRBV28, the J call TRBJ2-7, with 8 bases identical to TRBD1. The V gene end was trimmed by 4 bases and the J gene end by 2 bases; junction bases not matched to a gene: 4. CDR3 length: 14 amino acids. Germline V CDR1 and CDR2: MDHEN, SYDVKM.

The J gene is TRBJ2-7, the V gene TRBV4-1; 9 bases fit TRBD1. The CDR3 sequence is 14 residues long. V dropped 3 bases and J dropped 7; count of bases not matched to a gene: 7. Germline lookup yields CDR1 MGHRA and CDR2 YSYEKL. The CDR3 loop reads CASSHDRTGEEQYF. In DNA, the CDR3 is TGCGCCAGCAGCCACGATAGGACAGGGGAAGAGCAGTACTTC.

This chain uses TRBV2 with TRBJ2-7, with 8 bases lining up with TRBD1. Losses at the gene ends were 6 bases for V and 5 bases for J; bases not matched to a gene: 12. Germline values: CDR1 SNHLY, CDR2 FYNNEI. The CDR3 consists of 15 residues. The CDR3 region has the DNA TGTGCCAGCAGCGCGCCCCGGACAGGGATTCACGAGCAGTACTTC. As protein: CASSAPRTGIHEQYF.

V and J are TRBV6-5 and TRBJ2-5; D tentatively fits TRBD1 or TRBD2 (5 bases each). The germline V and J ends were trimmed by 4 bases and 5 bases, with 20 bases remaining between them. The CDR3 covers 16 residues. CDR1 is MNHEY and CDR2 is SVGAGI in the germline V gene. The CDR3 DNA sequence: TGTGCCAGCAGTTCCCGAGAGGGCAGGGAATGGGAGACCCAGTACTTC. This codes for CASSSREGREWETQYF.